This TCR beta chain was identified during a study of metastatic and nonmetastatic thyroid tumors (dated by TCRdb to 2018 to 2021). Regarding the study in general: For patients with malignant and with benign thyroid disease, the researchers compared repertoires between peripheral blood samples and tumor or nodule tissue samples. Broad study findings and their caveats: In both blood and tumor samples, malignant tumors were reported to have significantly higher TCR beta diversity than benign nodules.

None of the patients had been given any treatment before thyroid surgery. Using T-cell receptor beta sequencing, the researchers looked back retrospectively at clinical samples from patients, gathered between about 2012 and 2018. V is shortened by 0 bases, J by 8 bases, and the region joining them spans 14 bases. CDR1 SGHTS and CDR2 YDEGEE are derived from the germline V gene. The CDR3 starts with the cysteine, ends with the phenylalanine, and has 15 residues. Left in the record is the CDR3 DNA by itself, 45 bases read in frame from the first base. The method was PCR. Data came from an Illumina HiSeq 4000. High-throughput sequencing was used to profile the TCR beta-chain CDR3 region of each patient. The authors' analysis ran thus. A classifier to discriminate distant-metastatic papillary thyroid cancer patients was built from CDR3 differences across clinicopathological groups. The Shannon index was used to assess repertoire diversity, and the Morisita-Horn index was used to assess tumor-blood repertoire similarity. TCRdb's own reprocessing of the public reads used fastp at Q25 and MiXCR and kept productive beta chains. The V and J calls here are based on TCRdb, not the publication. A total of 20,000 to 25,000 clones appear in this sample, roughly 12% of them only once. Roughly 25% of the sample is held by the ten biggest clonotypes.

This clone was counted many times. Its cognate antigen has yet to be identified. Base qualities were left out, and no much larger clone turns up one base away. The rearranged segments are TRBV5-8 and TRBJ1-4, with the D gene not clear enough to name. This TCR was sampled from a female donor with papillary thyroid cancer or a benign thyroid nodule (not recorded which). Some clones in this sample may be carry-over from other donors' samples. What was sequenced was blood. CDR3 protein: CASSLALAGNEKLFF. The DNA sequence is TGTGCCAGCAGCTTGGCCTTAGCGGGGAACGAAAAACTGTTTTTT.